Listed here is a single T cell receptor beta chain. Antigen: not known. This specimen belongs to a study of T cell responses to AZD1222 COVID-19 vaccine. Points from the study as a whole: The CD4 TCRs associated with vaccination extended across spike and predominated at 160-218 and 743-854.

Clones were read by immunoSEQ multiplex PCR, and TCRdb kept only the in-frame ones, dropping some. The sample contains about 160,000 clones, approximately 94% of which appear only once. Germline lookup yields CDR1 PRHDT and CDR2 FYEKMQ (reference sequence). V lost 5 bases to trimming and J lost 2 bases, with 12 bases between them. The CDR3 length is 14 residues. The chain employs TRBV13 and TRBJ2-5; D possibly uses TRBD1 or TRBD2 (5 bases each). The source was peripheral blood, collected 28 days after the second AZD1222 dose. This clonotype originated in an adult who received the AZD1222 COVID-19 vaccine. CDR3 loop: CASSGPGRQETQYF. CDR3 nucleotides: TGTGCCAGCAGCGGACCGGGACGACAAGAGACCCAGTACTTC. The full variable domain, rest sourced from reference TRBV13 and TRBJ2-5, is AAGVIQSPRHLIKEKRETATLKCYPIPRHDTVYWYQQGPGQDPQFLISFYEKMQSDKGSIPDRFSAQQFSDYHSELNMSSLELGDSALYFCASSGPGRQETQYFGPGTRLLVL.